This TCR beta chain appears in the sequencing data of a study of blood T cell repertoires in COVID-19. From germline, CDR1 is MNHEY and CDR2 SVGAGI. V lost 11 bases and J 3 bases, leaving 16 bases between the germline ends. This CDR3 contains 13 residues. Only in-frame clones appear in the TCRdb table, and some are missing; sequencing was by immunoSEQ multiplex PCR. The sample lists about 73,000 clones, approximately 89% occurring once. The TCR comes from a man older than 75 with acute or convalescent COVID-19. The chain couples TRBV6-5 to TRBJ1-1; no clear D. The sequencing sample was made of peripheral blood. The CDR3 DNA reads TGTGCCCTAAGGGAGGCGCCTGACACTGAAGCTTTCTTT. The encoded protein is CALREAPDTEAFF.